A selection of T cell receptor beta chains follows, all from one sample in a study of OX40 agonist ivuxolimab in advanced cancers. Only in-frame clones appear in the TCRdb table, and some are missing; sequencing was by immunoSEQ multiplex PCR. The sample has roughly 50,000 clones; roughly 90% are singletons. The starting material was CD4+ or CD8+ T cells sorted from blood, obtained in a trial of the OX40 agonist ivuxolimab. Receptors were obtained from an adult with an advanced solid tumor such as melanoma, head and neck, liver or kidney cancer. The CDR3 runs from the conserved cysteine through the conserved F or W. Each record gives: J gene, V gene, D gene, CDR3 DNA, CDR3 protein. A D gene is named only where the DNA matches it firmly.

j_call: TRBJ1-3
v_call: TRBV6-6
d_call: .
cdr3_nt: TGTGCCAGCAGTTACTTAGGGGGAAACACCATATATTTT
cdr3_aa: CASSYLGGNTIYF

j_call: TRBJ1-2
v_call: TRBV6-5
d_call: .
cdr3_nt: TGTGCCAGCAGTTACGGCGGAGCTAACTATGGCTACACCTTC
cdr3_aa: CASSYGGANYGYTF

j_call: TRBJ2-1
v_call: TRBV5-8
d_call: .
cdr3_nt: TGTGCCAGCAGCCTGGGACTGCCTGACAATGAGCAGTTCTTC
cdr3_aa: CASSLGLPDNEQFF

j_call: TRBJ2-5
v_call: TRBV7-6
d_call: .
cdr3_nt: TGTGCCAGCAGCTCATTAGGCGGGGAGACCCAGTACTTC
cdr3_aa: CASSSLGGETQYF

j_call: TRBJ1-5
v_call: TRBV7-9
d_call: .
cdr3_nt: TGTGCCAGCAGCTTAGTAGGTGGCGAGAATCAGCCCCAGCATTTT
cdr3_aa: CASSLVGGENQPQHF

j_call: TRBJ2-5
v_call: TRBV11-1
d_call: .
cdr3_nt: TGTGCCAGCAGCTTATCGACAGGCCCGGAGACCCAGTACTTC
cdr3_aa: CASSLSTGPETQYF

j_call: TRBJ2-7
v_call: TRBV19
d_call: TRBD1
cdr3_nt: TGTGCCAGTAGTAACCTCCCGGGACAGGTAATACCCTACGAGCAGTACTTC
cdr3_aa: CASSNLPGQVIPYEQYF

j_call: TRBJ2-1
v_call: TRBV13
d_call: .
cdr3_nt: TGTGCCAGCAGCTTAGCCCCACGTGGTGAGCAGTTCTTC
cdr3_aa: CASSLAPRGEQFF

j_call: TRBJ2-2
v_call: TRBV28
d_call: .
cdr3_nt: TGTGCCAGCAGCATCAGGGGGGCCGGGGAGCTGTTTTTT
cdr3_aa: CASSIRGAGELFF

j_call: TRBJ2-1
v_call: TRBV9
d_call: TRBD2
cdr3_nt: TGTGCCAGCAGCGTAGGGGGCCTAGCGGGAGGAACTGAGCAGTTCTTC
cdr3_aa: CASSVGGLAGGTEQFF

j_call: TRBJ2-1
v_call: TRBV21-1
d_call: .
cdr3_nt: TGTGCCAGCAGCAAAGCGCTTCCGGATGAGAAACGGGACAGGGAATGCGGTGAGCAGTTCTTC
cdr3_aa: CASSKALPDEKRDRECGEQFF